Listed below are T cell receptor beta chains from one sample, sequenced in a study of cytomegalovirus exposure and HLA in healthy donors. The method was immunoSEQ multiplex PCR; TCRdb's version includes in-frame clones alone and lacks a portion of them. The sample consists of over 200,000 clones, under 90% of them appearing once. The sequencing input was PBMCs. Receptor source: a human donor in good health. Both conserved end residues are part of each CDR3. Fields, in order: CDR3 protein, CDR3 DNA, clone size, J gene, D gene, V gene. A D gene is named only where the DNA matches it firmly. Rows give clone size only sometimes, using once, few, many, or a class for an expanded clone.

CASSQKNLAGGKMNIQYF	TGTGCCAGCAGCCAAAAAAATCTAGCGGGGGGAAAAATGAACATTCAGTACTTC	.	TRBJ2-4	TRBD2	TRBV4-2
CASRKQGGPDGEQYF	TGTGCCAGTAGAAAGCAGGGAGGACCGGACGGGGAGCAGTACTTC	.	TRBJ2-7	.	TRBV19
CASRQVGQNQETQYF	TGTGCCAGCAGGCAGGTGGGACAGAACCAAGAGACCCAGTACTTC	.	TRBJ2-5	TRBD1	TRBV11-1
CASALPRVNTEAFF	TGTGCTAGTGCCCTGCCCAGGGTGAACACTGAAGCTTTCTTT	.	TRBJ1-1	.	TRBV12-5
CASSPYPGYQETQYF	TGTGCCAGCAGTCCATACCCGGGTTATCAAGAGACCCAGTACTTC	.	TRBJ2-5	.	TRBV28
CASSQGTGQGYEQYF	TGCGCCAGCAGCCAAGGAACCGGACAGGGATACGAGCAGTACTTC	.	TRBJ2-7	TRBD1	TRBV4-3
CASSKGASFYNEQFF	TGTGCCAGTAGTAAAGGGGCGTCGTTCTACAATGAGCAGTTCTTC	.	TRBJ2-1	.	TRBV19
CASSVSRDITNYGYTF	TGTGCCAGCAGCGTATCCCGGGACATAACTAACTATGGCTACACCTTC	.	TRBJ1-2	.	TRBV9
CASSMTGVGNTEAFF	TGTGCCAGCAGCATGACAGGTGTGGGAAACACTGAAGCTTTCTTT	once	TRBJ1-1	.	TRBV11-2
CASSPGTGGEGTGELFF	TGTGCCAGCAGTCCCGGGACAGGGGGCGAAGGCACCGGGGAGCTGTTTTTT	.	TRBJ2-2	TRBD1	TRBV6-4
CASSSTETSSASDTQYF	TGTGCCAGCAGCTCCACCGAGACTAGTAGTGCGTCAGATACGCAGTATTTT	.	TRBJ2-3	.	TRBV11-3
CASSLYNEQFF	TGTGCCAGCAGCCTCTACAATGAGCAGTTCTTC	few	TRBJ2-1	.	TRBV6-5
CASSQDVTAGEMQQYF	TGTGCCAGCAGCCAAGACGTCACAGCGGGAGAGATGCAGCAGTATTTT	once	TRBJ2-3	TRBD2	TRBV4-2
CSVGGQGGTEAFF	TGCAGCGTTGGTGGACAGGGAGGCACTGAAGCTTTCTTT	.	TRBJ1-1	TRBD1	TRBV29-1
CASSQGTSSYNEQFF	TGTGCCAGCAGCCAGGGTACTAGCTCCTACAATGAGCAGTTCTTC	once	TRBJ2-1	.	TRBV4-2
CASSEVHRTSGTHEQYF	TGTGCCAGCAGTGAAGTGCACCGGACTAGCGGGACCCACGAGCAGTACTTC	.	TRBJ2-7	TRBD2	TRBV2
CASSLALAGAAFVTQYF	TGTGCCAGCAGCTTAGCCCTAGCGGGAGCGGCTTTCGTTACGCAGTATTTT	.	TRBJ2-3	TRBD2	TRBV7-2
CASSLLASGSGEQYF	TGTGCCAGCAGCTTATTGGCTAGCGGGAGTGGCGAGCAGTACTTC	.	TRBJ2-7	TRBD2	TRBV13
CASSVVKGENTEAFF	TGTGCCAGCAGCGTAGTAAAGGGAGAGAACACTGAAGCTTTCTTT	.	TRBJ1-1	.	TRBV9
CASSPVAGVYNEQFF	TGCGCCAGCAGCCCCGTAGCGGGAGTATACAATGAGCAGTTCTTC	.	TRBJ2-1	TRBD2	TRBV5-1
CASSLADRVRVDEQFF	TGTGCCAGCAGCTTAGCTGACAGGGTGAGGGTCGATGAGCAGTTCTTC	few	TRBJ2-1	TRBD1	TRBV7-8
CASSPPRGRGTYEQYF	TGTGCCAGCAGCCCCCCAAGGGGGAGGGGGACCTACGAGCAGTACTTC	.	TRBJ2-7	.	TRBV7-2
CASSQDLGLAGLEETQYF	TGCGCCAGCAGCCAAGATCTGGGCCTAGCGGGACTTGAGGAGACCCAGTACTTC	.	TRBJ2-5	TRBD2	TRBV4-1
CAWSVREDTEAFF	TGTGCCTGGAGTGTACGGGAGGATACTGAAGCTTTCTTT	.	TRBJ1-1	.	TRBV30
CASSSTGGADTEAFF	TGTGCCAGCAGTTCTACAGGGGGCGCGGACACTGAAGCTTTCTTT	.	TRBJ1-1	TRBD1	TRBV6-1
CSGAKPLYNEQFF	TGCAGCGGAGCGAAGCCCCTTTACAATGAGCAGTTCTTC	.	TRBJ2-1	.	TRBV29-1
CASSQGAQVPHQETQYF	TGTGCCAGCAGCCAAGGCGCGCAAGTGCCCCACCAAGAGACCCAGTACTTC	once	TRBJ2-5	.	TRBV14
CASSRVAGETDTQYF	TGTGCCAGCAGCCGAGTAGCGGGAGAGACAGATACGCAGTATTTT	.	TRBJ2-3	TRBD2	TRBV4-2
CASSPGGSRSGYTF	TGTGCCAGCAGCCCCGGGGGGAGTAGAAGTGGCTACACCTTC	.	TRBJ1-2	.	TRBV7-2
CASSERGSGNTIYF	TGTGCCAGCAGTGAAAGGGGCTCTGGAAACACCATATATTTT	.	TRBJ1-3	.	TRBV2
CASSLGGSSYNEQFF	TGCGCCAGCAGCTTGGGCGGGAGCTCCTACAATGAGCAGTTCTTC	.	TRBJ2-1	TRBD2	TRBV5-1
CASSSHYEQYF	TGCGCCAGCAGCTCCCACTACGAGCAGTACTTC	once	TRBJ2-7	.	TRBV4-1
CASSVGQGGDTQYF	TGCGCCAGCAGCGTTGGACAGGGAGGAGATACGCAGTATTTT	.	TRBJ2-3	TRBD1	TRBV5-1
CASSPGQGAITEAFF	TGTGCCAGCTCACCGGGACAGGGGGCTATTACTGAAGCTTTCTTT	.	TRBJ1-1	TRBD1	TRBV18
CATTDSSYEQYF	TGTGCCACCACGGACAGTTCCTACGAGCAGTACTTC	.	TRBJ2-7	.	TRBV7-9
CASSPRTGEANTEAFF	TGTGCCAGTAGTCCAAGGACAGGGGAGGCGAACACTGAAGCTTTCTTT	.	TRBJ1-1	TRBD1	TRBV19
CASSLGDRISYEQYF	TGTGCCAGCAGCTTGGGAGACAGGATCTCCTACGAGCAGTACTTC	.	TRBJ2-7	.	TRBV5-6
CASSLGGDSGNTIYF	TGCGCCAGCAGCTTGGGGGGGGACTCTGGAAACACCATATATTTT	.	TRBJ1-3	.	TRBV5-1
CSATGTLEQFF	TGCAGTGCTACCGGGACACTTGAGCAGTTCTTC	few	TRBJ2-1	.	TRBV20-1
CASSQGVRGYEQFF	TGCGCCAGCAGCCAAGGCGTTCGGGGTTATGAGCAGTTCTTC	.	TRBJ2-1	.	TRBV4-3
CASRRDERNTDTQYF	TGTGCCAGCAGGCGGGACGAACGAAACACAGATACGCAGTATTTT	.	TRBJ2-3	.	TRBV2
CASSERREGPYPYEQYF	TGCGCCAGCAGTGAGAGGCGGGAGGGCCCGTATCCCTACGAGCAGTACTTC	.	TRBJ2-7	TRBD2	TRBV10-1
CASSQTHRFSSTDTQYF	TGCGCCAGCAGTCAAACACACAGATTTTCTAGCACAGATACGCAGTATTTT	.	TRBJ2-3	.	TRBV5-1
CASSPRIPGERGISYEQYF	TGCGCCAGCAGCCCTCGAATCCCCGGGGAGCGGGGGATCTCCTACGAGCAGTACTTC	.	TRBJ2-7	TRBD2	TRBV5-1